These T cell receptor beta chains were read from a single sample in a study of cytomegalovirus exposure and HLA in healthy donors. Profiling relied on immunoSEQ multiplex PCR, and the TCRdb table lists in-frame clones only, not all of them. The sample lists about 170,000 clones, about four fifths occurring once. The source material was PBMCs. These receptors were collected from a boy younger than 10 in good health and CMV-seronegative. The CDR3 runs from the conserved cysteine through the conserved F or W. A D gene is named only where the DNA matches it firmly. Size values are once, few and many counts, or a class for expanded clones, and some rows have none.

D	V	J	size	DNA	CDR3
NA	TRBV5-1	TRBJ2-7	few	TGCGCCAGCAGCTTGGTAGGACAACACTACGAGCAGTACTTC	CASSLVGQHYEQYF
TRBD2	TRBV9	TRBJ2-1	NA	TGTGCCAGCAGCGTAAGGGGAAACGGGAGGGCAAATGAGCAGTTCTTC	CASSVRGNGRANEQFF
NA	TRBV10-3	TRBJ2-5	NA	TGTGCCATCAGTGAGTCAGAGGGACAAGAGACCCAGTACTTC	CAISESEGQETQYF
NA	TRBV27	TRBJ2-3	NA	TGTGCCAGCAGTTCCCCGGGAGACGGTACAGATACGCAGTATTTT	CASSSPGDGTDTQYF
TRBD2	TRBV10-1	TRBJ2-7	NA	TGCGCCAGCAGTGAGTCCCCTAGCGGGAGTTCCTACGAGCAGTACTTC	CASSESPSGSSYEQYF
NA	TRBV10-3	TRBJ2-7	NA	TGTGCCATCAGGACGGACAGTAGCTACGAGCAGTACTTC	CAIRTDSSYEQYF
NA	TRBV4-1	TRBJ1-3	NA	TGCGCCAGCAGCCAAGATGAAGGTAGAGGGTTCTTTGGCTCTGGAAACACCATATATTTT	CASSQDEGRGFFGSGNTIYF
TRBD1	TRBV10-3	TRBJ2-1	NA	TGTGCCATCAGTGAGTCCGTTCAGGGGGTTAGTGCTGAGCAGTTCTTC	CAISESVQGVSAEQFF
NA	TRBV30	TRBJ2-3	NA	TGTGCCTGGCGAGTGGGGCCAGGAATAGGAATGAGCACAGATACGCAGTATTTT	CAWRVGPGIGMSTDTQYF
NA	TRBV7-9	TRBJ1-2	few	TGTGCCAGCAGCTTAGCGCTGGGGGCGCTTACGGCTAACTATGGCTACACCTTC	CASSLALGALTANYGYTF
NA	TRBV29-1	TRBJ2-1	once	TGCAGCGTAAGAACTACTCGCTACAATGAGCAGTTCTTC	CSVRTTRYNEQFF
NA	TRBV27	TRBJ2-7	NA	TGTGCCAGCTCAAAAAGGTTAGCCGGAGGCGAGCAGTACTTC	CASSKRLAGGEQYF
TRBD1	TRBV27	TRBJ2-7	NA	TGTGCCAGCAGTTTAATCGGGACAGCCGTAAACGAGCAGTACTTC	CASSLIGTAVNEQYF
TRBD1	TRBV7-8	TRBJ2-3	NA	TGTGCCAGCAGCCCCCCCCCACAGGGGGCCGGCACAGATACGCAGTATTTT	CASSPPPQGAGTDTQYF
NA	TRBV15	TRBJ2-7	NA	TGTGCCACCAGCCCAGGGGCCCAATACGAGCAGTACTTC	CATSPGAQYEQYF